This T cell receptor beta chain stems from a study of blood T cell repertoires in COVID-19. Germline CDR1 is SNHLY and CDR2 is FYNNEI. Trimming shortened V by 6 bases and J by 2 bases, and 11 bases separated the two germline ends. The CDR3 covers 14 residues. The authors' processing: By means of reference gene primer amplification, nucleated cell counts were estimated. The assay was immunoSEQ multiplex PCR, and TCRdb's table has in-frame clones only and misses some. V and J calls and clone size are copied from that table; D and trimming were computed from the DNA. The top ten hold approximately 17% of the sample, which has under 140,000 clones, approximately 85% seen once.

Source material: peripheral blood. This receptor was identified in an older woman with acute or convalescent COVID-19. The chain combines TRBV2 with TRBJ2-1; D gene uncertain. The CDR3 region has the DNA TGTGCCAGCAGCCTAGGAAGCCCCTACAATGAGCAGTTCTTC. Translation gives CASSLGSPYNEQFF.